This T cell receptor beta chain was captured by sequencing in a study of blood T cells in healthy people across ages. For the study at large: Template switching recovered approximately one barcoded beta molecule for every two T cells.

Primed by a sample-barcoded 5' primer and a J-beta primer mix, a second PCR proceeded for roughly 7 to 11 cycles. TCRdb reanalysed the 5' RACE reads using MiXCR and keeps one entry per CDR3 protein. Seen here are some 1.1 million distinct CDR3 sequences, more than 30% observed once, and the top ten hold 13%. There are a few counts of this clonotype. The CDR3 is 17 residues long. The V end was cut by 5 bases, the J end by 0 bases, with 18 bases between. Germline V lookup: CDR1 MNHEY, CDR2 SMNVEV (reference sequence). Sequenced sample: blood. This receptor was taken from a young man in good health. This chain joins TRBV27 and TRBJ2-3; D may be TRBD2 (6 bases). The CDR3 DNA is TGTGCCAGCAGTACCGACCGTGGGCGGGGAAGCACAGATACGCAGTATTTT. Its translation is CASSTDRGRGSTDTQYF.